Below, 11 T cell receptor beta chains from the same sample are listed, as sequenced in a study of PD-L1 blockade in urothelial cancer. Some clones are missing from TCRdb's copy, which holds only in-frame ones; the method was immunoSEQ multiplex PCR. Of some 63,000 clones listed, about four fifths were seen once; the top ten hold around 6%. Stated time point: pretreatment peripheral blood. The sequencing here drew on PBMCs, taken around atezolizumab (anti-PD-L1) treatment. All receptors come from a man between 65 and 80 years old with urothelial cancer.

This chain's CDR3 is CASSSGTGIRQPQHF. DNA for the CDR3: TGTGCCAGCAGCTCCGGGACAGGGATTCGTCAGCCCCAGCATTTT. The chain links TRBV7-6 to TRBJ1-5; 9 nucleotides line up with TRBD1. V shed 4 bases, J shed 6 bases, and the junction held 7 bases outside the gene matches. The CDR3 contains 15 residues. Looked up from germline, CDR1 is SGHVS and CDR2 is FNYEAQ.

The gene calls are TRBV19 and TRBJ1-1; TRBD1 aligns across 8 bases. The germline CDR1 and CDR2 sequences are LNHDA and SQIVND (reference sequence). The CDR3 loop spans 13 amino acids. V was pared by 4 bases and J by 11 bases, with 9 bases of the junction left unmatched. The DNA for the CDR3 is TGTGCCAGTAGTACCAGGGGGCCGGGTGACGCTTTCTTT. Residues: CASSTRGPGDAFF.

This clone was recorded only once. V usage is TRBV15 and J usage is TRBJ2-5; D gene unclear. Germline V lookup: CDR1 LNHNV, CDR2 YYDKDF (reference sequence). Trimming removed 1 base at V and 3 bases at J, with 9 bases between. The CDR3 covers 14 residues. This CDR3 is CATSRVDSKETQYF. In DNA, the CDR3 is TGTGCCACCAGCAGAGTGGATAGCAAAGAGACCCAGTACTTC.

The V call is TRBV4-1, the J call TRBJ2-5; TRBD1 matches 9 bases. CDR3 length equals 15 residues. The germline gives CDR1 MGHRA, CDR2 YSYEKL. V was clipped by 4 bases and J by 4 bases; unmatched bases: 7. The CDR3 sequence: CASSRGEDRGETQYF. The CDR3, as DNA: TGCGCCAGCAGCCGAGGGGAGGACAGGGGAGAGACCCAGTACTTC.

The chain couples TRBV11-3 to TRBJ1-2; D remains unclear. Germline V gene sequence: CDR1 SGHNT, CDR2 YENEEA. CDR3 length: 17 residues. With 4 bases removed from V and 5 bases from J, the gap between germline ends came to 23 bases. The CDR3 nucleotides are TGTGCCAGCAGCTCCGGGGATATTCCAACTCTGGAGTATGGCTACACCTTC. This gives the protein CASSSGDIPTLEYGYTF.

V is TRBV5-6 and J is TRBJ2-3; 8 nucleotides line up with TRBD2. The CDR3 loop spans 16 amino acids. V lost 3 bases, J lost 4 bases, and 10 bases stayed unmatched. Germline CDR1 SGHDT, CDR2 YYEEEE. CDR3 region: CASSSLIGGGADTQYF. CDR3 nucleotides: TGTGCCAGCAGCTCGCTGATCGGGGGGGGCGCAGATACGCAGTATTTT.

The chain combines TRBV5-1 with TRBJ2-7; TRBD1 matches 8 bases. The CDR3 consists of 14 residues. CDR1 and CDR2 (germline): SGHRS, YFSETQ. The V and J ends lost 1 base and 7 bases, in that order; junction bases with no gene match: 7. The CDR3 loop is CASSLLGTGGEQYF. CDR3 nucleotides: TGCGCCAGCAGCTTGTTGGGGACAGGAGGAGAGCAGTACTTC.

The V gene is TRBV9, the J gene TRBJ1-5; D is unresolved. V was clipped by 3 bases and J by 9 bases, with 19 bases between them. CDR3 length: 15 residues. Germline loops: CDR1 SGDLS, CDR2 YYNGEE. In DNA form, the CDR3 reads TGTGCCAGCAGCGCCGGCACGGCCGGGGAGGGGCCCCAGCATTTT. This codes for CASSAGTAGEGPQHF.

V and J are TRBV15 and TRBJ2-7; 7 bases line up with TRBD2. Trimming took 8 bases from V and 3 from J; bases not matched to a gene: 10. The CDR3 sequence is 14 residues long. Per the germline V gene, CDR1 is LNHNV and CDR2 is YYDKDF (reference sequence). CDR3 bases: TGTGCCACCTCCAGGGAGGGGACGGGCTACGAGCAGTACTTC. Its translation: CATSREGTGYEQYF.

The chain joins TRBV7-3 to TRBJ2-3; 16 nucleotides align to TRBD2. The CDR3 spans 17 residues. In germline, CDR1 is SGHTA, CDR2 FQGTGA. The ends lost 4 bases at V and 6 bases at J; junction bases unmatched: 7. CDR3 protein: CASSSGTSGRGSDTQYF. The DNA of the CDR3 is TGTGCCAGCAGCTCCGGGACTAGCGGGAGGGGTTCGGATACGCAGTATTTT.

This rearrangement joins TRBV5-4 to TRBJ2-2; 12 bases match TRBD2. Trimming took 0 bases from V and 4 from J; bases not matched to a gene: 7. CDR3 size: 18 residues. Germline V gene lookup returns CDR1 SGHNT and CDR2 YYREEE (reference sequence). The CDR3 nucleotides read TGTGCCAGCAGCTTGGGACTAGCGGGAGAGCGTGGCACCGGGGAGCTGTTTTTT. Its translation: CASSLGLAGERGTGELFF. The full variable domain, completed using reference TRBV5-4 and TRBJ2-2, is ETGVTQSPTHLIKTRGQQVTLRCSSQSGHNTVSWYQQALGQGPQFIFQYYREEENGRGNFPPRFSGLQFPNYSSELNVNALELDDSALYLCASSLGLAGERGTGELFFGEGSRLTVL.